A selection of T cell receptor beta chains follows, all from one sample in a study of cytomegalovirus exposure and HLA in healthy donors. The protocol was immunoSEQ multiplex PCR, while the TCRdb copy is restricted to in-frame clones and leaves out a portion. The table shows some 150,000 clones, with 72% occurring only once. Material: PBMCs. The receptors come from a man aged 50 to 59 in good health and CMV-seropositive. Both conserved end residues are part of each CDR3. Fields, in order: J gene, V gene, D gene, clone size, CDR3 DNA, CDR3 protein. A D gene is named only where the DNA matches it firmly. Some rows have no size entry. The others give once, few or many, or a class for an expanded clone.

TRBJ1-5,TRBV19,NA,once,TGTGCCAGTAACGGCAAGTCGGGGTATAGCAATCAGCCCCAGCATTTT,CASNGKSGYSNQPQHF
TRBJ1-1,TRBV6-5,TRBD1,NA,TGTGCCAGCAGAACAGGGGGCAAGAACACTGAAGCTTTCTTT,CASRTGGKNTEAFF
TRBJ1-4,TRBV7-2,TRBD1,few,TGTGCCAGCAGCCCGACAGGGATTGAGGAAAAACTGTTTTTT,CASSPTGIEEKLFF
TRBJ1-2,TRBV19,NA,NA,TGTGCCAGTGTCAAAACGGGAGGGGATGGCTACACCTTC,CASVKTGGDGYTF
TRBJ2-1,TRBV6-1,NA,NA,TGTGCCAGCAGTGGACTAGGAGTCTACAATGAGCAGTTCTTC,CASSGLGVYNEQFF
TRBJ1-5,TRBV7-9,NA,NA,TGTTCCAGCAGCTCAGGTGCTCAGCCCCAGCATTTT,CSSSSGAQPQHF
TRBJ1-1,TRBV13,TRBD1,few,TGTGCCAGCAGCTCCCTCACAGGGGGGAACCCTGAAGCTTTCTTT,CASSSLTGGNPEAFF
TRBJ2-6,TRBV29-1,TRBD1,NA,TGCAGCGTTGAAGTCCAGGGGGCGACTGGGGCCAACGTCCTGACTTTC,CSVEVQGATGANVLTF
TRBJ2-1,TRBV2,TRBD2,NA,TGTGCCAGCCCCCGCCTAGCGGGAGAATCCGGGGATGAGCAGTTCTTC,CASPRLAGESGDEQFF
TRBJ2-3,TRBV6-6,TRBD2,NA,TGTGCCAGCAGCCTACTAGCGGGGGGCACAGATACGCAGTATTTT,CASSLLAGGTDTQYF
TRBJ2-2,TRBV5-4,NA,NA,TGTGCCAGCAGCTTGGGCGGCGGCACCGGGGAGCTGTTTTTT,CASSLGGGTGELFF
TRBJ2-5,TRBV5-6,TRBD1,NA,TGTGCCAGCAGCTTGGACAGGGGGAACCTTCAAGAGACCCAGTACTTC,CASSLDRGNLQETQYF